Listed below are T cell receptor beta chains from one sample, sequenced in a study of OX40 agonist ivuxolimab in advanced cancers. The protocol was immunoSEQ multiplex PCR, while the TCRdb copy is restricted to in-frame clones and leaves out a portion. The sample records some 62,000 clones, 70% to 80% being singletons. Specimen: CD4+ or CD8+ T cells sorted from blood, collected in a trial of the OX40 agonist ivuxolimab. The origin of the receptors is an adult with an advanced solid tumor such as melanoma, head and neck, liver or kidney cancer. The CDR3 runs from the conserved cysteine through the conserved F or W. The D gene is left open where the match is weak. A clone size is listed for some rows: how often the clone was seen (once, few, many), or a class if it is expanded.

DNA	CDR3	V	J	size	D
TGTGCCAGCAGGTCGGGGGGCGAGCAGTACTTC	CASRSGGEQYF	TRBV6-1	TRBJ2-7	.	TRBD2
TGTGCCAGCAGCTTAGCCTTTAGCGGGGCTTACAATGAGCAGTTCTTC	CASSLAFSGAYNEQFF	TRBV11-2	TRBJ2-1	.	TRBD2
TGTGCCAGCAGCACCCCCGCACTGGCGGGTCAAGAGACCCAGTACTTC	CASSTPALAGQETQYF	TRBV9	TRBJ2-5	few	.
TGCGCCAGCAGCTTACAGGGGGGTAACACTGAAGCTTTCTTT	CASSLQGGNTEAFF	TRBV5-1	TRBJ1-1	.	TRBD1
TGTGCCAGCAGCGTCTTCAATGAGCAGTTCTTC	CASSVFNEQFF	TRBV5-4	TRBJ2-1	.	.
TGTGCCAGCAGCGAGGGACAGGGGGCAAACGAGCAGTACTTC	CASSEGQGANEQYF	TRBV27	TRBJ2-7	.	TRBD1
TGTGCCAGTAGTATTCTCGTAGGGGCGCGGAGCACTGAAGCTTTCTTT	CASSILVGARSTEAFF	TRBV19	TRBJ1-1	.	.
TGTGCCAGCAGTTACAGGGGGCCTCCAGAGACCCAGTACTTC	CASSYRGPPETQYF	TRBV7-9	TRBJ2-5	few	TRBD1
TGTGCCAGTAGTGACATCGGGGAGAACACCATATATTTT	CASSDIGENTIYF	TRBV19	TRBJ1-3	.	.
TGTGCCAGCAGCCCTGGGACAGCTCCGGAGACCCAGTACTTC	CASSPGTAPETQYF	TRBV7-9	TRBJ2-5	.	TRBD1
TGTGCCAGCAGTGGTAGCGGGAAGGTGAGTGAGCAGTTCTTC	CASSGSGKVSEQFF	TRBV27	TRBJ2-1	.	TRBD2
TGTGCCACCAGCAGAGGGGGCGAGGCCGATACGCAGTATTTT	CATSRGGEADTQYF	TRBV15	TRBJ2-3	.	.
TGTGCCAGTAGTCTCTATACAGGGGGCGGAGGAGGCTACACCTTC	CASSLYTGGGGGYTF	TRBV19	TRBJ1-2	.	TRBD1
TGTGCCAGCAGCCAGTCGACTACTAACACCGGGGAGCTGTTTTTT	CASSQSTTNTGELFF	TRBV4-2	TRBJ2-2	.	.
TGTGCCAGTTCGGGACCCCGACAAGAGACCCAGTACTTC	CASSGPRQETQYF	TRBV19	TRBJ2-5	.	.
TGTGCCAGCAGTTACGGGGGGACGGAAGGCTACACCTTC	CASSYGGTEGYTF	TRBV6-5	TRBJ1-2	.	.
TGTGCCAGCAGTGAAGCAGGGGCCCTCCACTTT	CASSEAGALHF	TRBV6-1	TRBJ1-6	.	.
TGCGCCAGCAGCCATCATACCGCCTCGAACACCGGGGAGCTGTTTTTT	CASSHHTASNTGELFF	TRBV4-1	TRBJ2-2	.	.
TGTGCCAGCAGTGAGAGGGATTACCGTAGCAATCAGCCCCAGCATTTT	CASSERDYRSNQPQHF	TRBV6-1	TRBJ1-5	few	.
TGTGCCAGCAGCTTGGAGCCGAACACTGAAGCTTTCTTT	CASSLEPNTEAFF	TRBV5-6	TRBJ1-1	.	.
TGTGCCAGCAGTTTAGGGCGGGGCCGGTCCTACAATGAGCAGTTCTTC	CASSLGRGRSYNEQFF	TRBV27	TRBJ2-1	few	.